The entry that follows covers one TCR beta chain sequence. Its antigen is unidentified. It was with a sample-barcoded 5' primer and a J-beta primer mix that a second PCR of about 6 to 12 cycles was run. Every single cDNA molecule received a tag from a template-switch adaptor with 12 random nucleotides. TCRdb reprocessed the 5' RACE reads with MiXCR, giving one entry per CDR3 protein. Seen here are about 620,000 distinct CDR3 sequences, 45% to 60% observed once, and the top ten hold approximately 13%. This specimen belongs to a study of blood T cells in healthy people across ages. General observations from the study: Roughly linear declines in TCR beta diversity per million T cells occurred with age.

Total RNA amounts of at least 6 micrograms were extracted per sample. The CDR3 runs 14 residues. V was shortened by 6 bases and J by 0 bases, with 9 bases between the two germline ends. The clonotype originates from an elderly woman in good health. The chain recombines TRBV12-3 or TRBV12-4 with TRBJ2-1; no clear D gene. The sequenced material came from blood. CDR3 in amino acids: CASSPHFSYNEQFF. The CDR3 nucleotides are TGTGCCAGCAGCCCTCACTTCTCCTACAATGAGCAGTTCTTC.